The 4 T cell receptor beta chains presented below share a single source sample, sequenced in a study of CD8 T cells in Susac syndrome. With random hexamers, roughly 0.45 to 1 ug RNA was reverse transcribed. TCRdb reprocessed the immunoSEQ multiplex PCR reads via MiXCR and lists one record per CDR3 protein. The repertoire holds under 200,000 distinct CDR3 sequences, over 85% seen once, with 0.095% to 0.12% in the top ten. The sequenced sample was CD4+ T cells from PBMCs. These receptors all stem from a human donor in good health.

This chain's CDR3 is CASSVGDIGGYTF. The CDR3 DNA is TGTGCCAGCAGCGTGGGGGATATAGGTGGCTACACCTTC. The genes are TRBV9 and TRBJ1-2; possibly TRBD1 for D (5 bases). Germline loops: CDR1 SGDLS, CDR2 YYNGEE. With 2 bases removed from V and 7 bases from J, the gap between germline ends came to 12 bases. CDR3 length: 13 residues.

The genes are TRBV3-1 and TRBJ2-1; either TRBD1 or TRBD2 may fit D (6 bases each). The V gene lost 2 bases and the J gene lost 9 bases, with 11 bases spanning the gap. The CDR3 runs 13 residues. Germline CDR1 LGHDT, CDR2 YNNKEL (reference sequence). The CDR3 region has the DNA TGTGCCAGCAGCCAACTGGGGGGCGGTGAGCAGTTCTTC. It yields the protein CASSQLGGGEQFF.

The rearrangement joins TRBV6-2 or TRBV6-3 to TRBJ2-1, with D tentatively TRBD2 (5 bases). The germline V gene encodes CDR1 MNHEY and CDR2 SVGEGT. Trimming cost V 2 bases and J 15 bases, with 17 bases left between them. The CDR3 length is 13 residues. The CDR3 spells CASSYPATTIGFF. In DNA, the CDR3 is TGTGCCAGCAGTTACCCGGCGACTACCATAGGGTTCTTC.

The CDR3 spells CAISESRLAGDEKTQYF. The CDR3 DNA reads as TGTGCCATCAGTGAGTCGAGACTAGCGGGGGACGAAAAGACCCAGTACTTC. The chain recombines TRBV10-3 with TRBJ2-5; 12 bases match TRBD2. After removal of 0 bases from V and 6 bases from J, the junction contained 8 bases not matched to a gene. CDR1 and CDR2 from the germline V gene are ENHRY and SYGVKD. This CDR3 contains 17 residues.